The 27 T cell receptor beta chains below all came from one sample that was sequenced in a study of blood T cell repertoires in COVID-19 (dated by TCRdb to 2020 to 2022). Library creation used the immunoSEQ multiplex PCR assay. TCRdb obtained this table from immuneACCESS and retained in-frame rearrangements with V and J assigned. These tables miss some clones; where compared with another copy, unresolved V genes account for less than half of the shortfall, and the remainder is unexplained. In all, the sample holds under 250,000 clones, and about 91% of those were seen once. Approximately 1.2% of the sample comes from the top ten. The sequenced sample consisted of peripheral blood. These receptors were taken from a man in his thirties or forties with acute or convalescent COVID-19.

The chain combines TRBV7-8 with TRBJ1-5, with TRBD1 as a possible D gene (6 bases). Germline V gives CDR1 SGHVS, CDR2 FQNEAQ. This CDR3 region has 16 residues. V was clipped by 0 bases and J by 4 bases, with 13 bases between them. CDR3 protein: CASSLATGPRNQPQHF. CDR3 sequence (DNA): TGTGCCAGCAGCTTAGCTACAGGGCCAAGAAATCAGCCCCAGCATTTT.

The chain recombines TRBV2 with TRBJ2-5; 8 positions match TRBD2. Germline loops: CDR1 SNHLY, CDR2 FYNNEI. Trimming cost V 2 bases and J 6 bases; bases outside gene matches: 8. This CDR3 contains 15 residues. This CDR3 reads CASSESAGGEKTQYF. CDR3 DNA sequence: TGTGCCAGCAGTGAAAGCGCGGGGGGTGAAAAGACCCAGTACTTC.

The CDR3, as DNA: TGTGCCAGCAGTTACAGCCAGACTAGCTCCTACGAGCAGTACTTC. Its translation is CASSYSQTSSYEQYF. The chain carries TRBV6-5 and TRBJ2-7; D is possibly TRBD2 (6 bases). Trimming removed 2 bases from V and 0 bases from J, with 11 bases in between. The CDR3 extends over 15 amino acids. Germline V gene data show CDR1 as MNHEY and CDR2 as SVGAGI.

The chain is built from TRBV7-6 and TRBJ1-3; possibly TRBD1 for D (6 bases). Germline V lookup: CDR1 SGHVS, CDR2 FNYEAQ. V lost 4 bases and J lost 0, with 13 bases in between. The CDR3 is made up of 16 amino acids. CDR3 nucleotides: TGTGCCAGCAGCTCTCCGGGACACGACTCTGGAAACACCATATATTTT. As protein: CASSSPGHDSGNTIYF.

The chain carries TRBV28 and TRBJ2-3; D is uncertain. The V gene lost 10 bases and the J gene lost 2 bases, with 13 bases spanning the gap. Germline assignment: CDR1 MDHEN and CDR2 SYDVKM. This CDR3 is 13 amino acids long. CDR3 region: CATDPSDTDTQYF. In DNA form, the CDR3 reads TGTGCCACCGATCCGAGCGACACAGATACGCAGTATTTT.

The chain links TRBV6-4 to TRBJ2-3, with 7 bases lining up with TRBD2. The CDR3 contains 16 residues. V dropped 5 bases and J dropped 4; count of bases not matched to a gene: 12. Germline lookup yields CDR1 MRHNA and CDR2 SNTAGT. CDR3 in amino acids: CASSSYAGDRADTQYF. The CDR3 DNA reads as TGTGCCAGCAGTTCCTATGCGGGAGATCGGGCAGATACGCAGTATTTT.

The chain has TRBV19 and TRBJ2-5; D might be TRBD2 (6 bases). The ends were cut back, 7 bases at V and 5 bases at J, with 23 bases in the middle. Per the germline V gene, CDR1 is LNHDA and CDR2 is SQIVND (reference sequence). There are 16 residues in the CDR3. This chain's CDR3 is CASKSGAGSTLETQYF. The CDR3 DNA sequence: TGTGCCAGTAAGTCCGGTGCGGGAAGCACTTTGGAGACCCAGTACTTC.

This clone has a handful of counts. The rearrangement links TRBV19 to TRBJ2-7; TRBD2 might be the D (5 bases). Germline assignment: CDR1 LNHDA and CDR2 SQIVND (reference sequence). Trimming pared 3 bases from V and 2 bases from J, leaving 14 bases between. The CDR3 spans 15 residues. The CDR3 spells CASSIGPLGAYEQYF. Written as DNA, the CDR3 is TGTGCCAGTAGTATCGGACCACTCGGGGCCTACGAGCAGTACTTC.

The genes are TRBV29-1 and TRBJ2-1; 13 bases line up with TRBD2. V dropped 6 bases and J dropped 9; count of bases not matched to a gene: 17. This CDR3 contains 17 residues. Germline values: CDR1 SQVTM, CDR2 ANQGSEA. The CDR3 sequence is CSVRNFRTSGSVSEQFF. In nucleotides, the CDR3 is TGCAGCGTGCGGAACTTTCGGACTAGCGGGAGTGTGAGTGAGCAGTTCTTC.

This CDR3 is CASSPVSSGYTF. CDR3 nucleotide sequence: TGCGCCAGCAGCCCCGTTTCCTCTGGCTACACCTTC. This sequence joins TRBV5-1 and TRBJ1-2; D not certain. The germline V gene encodes CDR1 SGHRS and CDR2 YFSETQ. Deletions cut 4 bases from V and 7 bases from J, with 11 bases between. The length of the CDR3 is 12 residues.

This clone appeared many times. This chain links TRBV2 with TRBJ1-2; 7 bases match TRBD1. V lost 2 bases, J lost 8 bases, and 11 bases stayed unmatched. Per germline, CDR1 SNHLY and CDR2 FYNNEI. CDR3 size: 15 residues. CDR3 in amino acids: CASSEFGGDRDGYTF. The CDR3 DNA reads TGTGCCAGCAGTGAATTTGGGGGAGACAGGGACGGCTACACCTTC. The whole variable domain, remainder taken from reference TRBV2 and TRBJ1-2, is EPEVTQTPSHQVTQMGQEVILRCVPISNHLYFYWYRQILGQKVEFLVSFYNNEISEKSEIFDDQFSVERPDGSNFTLKIRSTKLEDSAMYFCASSEFGGDRDGYTFGSGTRLTVV.

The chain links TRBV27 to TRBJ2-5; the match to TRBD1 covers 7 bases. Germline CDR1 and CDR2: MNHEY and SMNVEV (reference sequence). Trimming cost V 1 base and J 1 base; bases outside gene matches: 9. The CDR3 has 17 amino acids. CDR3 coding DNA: TGTGCCAGCAGTTTATTCGGGACAGCGGTTTTCCAAGAGACCCAGTACTTC. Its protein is CASSLFGTAVFQETQYF.

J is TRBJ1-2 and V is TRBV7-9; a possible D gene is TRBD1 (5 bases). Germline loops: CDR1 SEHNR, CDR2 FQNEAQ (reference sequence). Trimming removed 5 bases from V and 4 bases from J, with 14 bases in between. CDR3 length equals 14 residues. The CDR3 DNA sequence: TGTGCCAGCAGCAAAGCCGACAGATCCTATGGCTACACCTTC. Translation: CASSKADRSYGYTF. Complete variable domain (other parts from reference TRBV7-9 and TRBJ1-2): DTGVSQNPRHKITKRGQNVTFRCDPISEHNRLYWYRQTLGQGPEFLTYFQNEAQLEKSRLLSDRFSAERPKGSFSTLEIQRTEQGDSAMYLCASSKADRSYGYTFGSGTRLTVV.

The CDR3 DNA reads TGTGCCAGCACTCCCCCCTTTAGGGGGCATCTAACCTACGAGCAGTACTTC. It specifies CASTPPFRGHLTYEQYF. The J gene is TRBJ2-7, the V gene TRBV25-1; 7 bases are shared with TRBD1. Losses at the gene ends were 7 bases for V and 2 bases for J; bases not matched to a gene: 17. This CDR3 spans 17 amino acids. CDR1 and CDR2 from the germline V gene are MGHDK and SYGVNS.

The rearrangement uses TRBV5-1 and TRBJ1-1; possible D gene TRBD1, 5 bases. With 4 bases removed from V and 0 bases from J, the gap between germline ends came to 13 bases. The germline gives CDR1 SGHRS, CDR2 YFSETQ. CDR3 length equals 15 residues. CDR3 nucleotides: TGCGCCAGCAGCCCGGACACAATCTTGAACACTGAAGCTTTCTTT. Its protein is CASSPDTILNTEAFF.

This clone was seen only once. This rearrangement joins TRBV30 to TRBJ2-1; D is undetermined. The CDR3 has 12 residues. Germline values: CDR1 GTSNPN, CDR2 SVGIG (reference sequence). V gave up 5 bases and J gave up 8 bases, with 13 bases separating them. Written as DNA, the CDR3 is TGTGCCTGGTCTATTACCGTCCATGAGCAGTTCTTC. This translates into CAWSITVHEQFF.

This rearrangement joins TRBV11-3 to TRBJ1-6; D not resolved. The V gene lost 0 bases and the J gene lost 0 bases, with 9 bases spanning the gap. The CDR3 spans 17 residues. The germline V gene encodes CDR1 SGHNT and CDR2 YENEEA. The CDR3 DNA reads TGTGCCAGCAGCTTAGATTTGTGGAGCTCCTATAATTCACCCCTCCACTTT. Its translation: CASSLDLWSSYNSPLHF. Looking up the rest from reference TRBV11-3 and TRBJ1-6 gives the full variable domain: EAGVVQSPRYKIIEKKQPVAFWCNPISGHNTLYWYLQNLGQGPELLIRYENEEAVDDSQLPKDRFSAERLKGVDSTLKIQPAELGDSAVYLCASSLDLWSSYNSPLHFGNGTRLTVT.

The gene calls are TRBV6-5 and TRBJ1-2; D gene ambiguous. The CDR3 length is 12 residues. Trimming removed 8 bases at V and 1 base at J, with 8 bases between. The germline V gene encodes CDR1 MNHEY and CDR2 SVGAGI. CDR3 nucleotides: TGTGCCAGCCTAGGTGATAACTATGGCTACACCTTC. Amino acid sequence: CASLGDNYGYTF.

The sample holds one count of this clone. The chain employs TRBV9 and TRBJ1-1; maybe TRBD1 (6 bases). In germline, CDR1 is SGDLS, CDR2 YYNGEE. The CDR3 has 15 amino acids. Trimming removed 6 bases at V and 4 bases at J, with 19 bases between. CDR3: CASMPLGGLFTEAFF. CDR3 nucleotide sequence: TGTGCCAGCATGCCCCTCGGGGGGCTGTTCACTGAAGCTTTCTTT.

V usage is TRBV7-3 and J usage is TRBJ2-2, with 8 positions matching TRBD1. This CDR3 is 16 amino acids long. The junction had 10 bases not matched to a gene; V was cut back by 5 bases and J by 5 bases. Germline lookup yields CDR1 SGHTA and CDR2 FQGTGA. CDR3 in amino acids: CASSNRQGTLTGELFF. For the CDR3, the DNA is TGTGCCAGCAGCAACAGACAGGGGACCTTAACCGGGGAGCTGTTTTTT.

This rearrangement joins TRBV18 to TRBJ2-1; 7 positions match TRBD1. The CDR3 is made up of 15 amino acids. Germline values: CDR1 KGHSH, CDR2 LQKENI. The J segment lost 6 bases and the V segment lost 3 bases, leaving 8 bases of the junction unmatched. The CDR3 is CASSPGTDLFNEQFF. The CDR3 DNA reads TGTGCCAGCTCACCTGGGACAGACCTTTTCAATGAGCAGTTCTTC.

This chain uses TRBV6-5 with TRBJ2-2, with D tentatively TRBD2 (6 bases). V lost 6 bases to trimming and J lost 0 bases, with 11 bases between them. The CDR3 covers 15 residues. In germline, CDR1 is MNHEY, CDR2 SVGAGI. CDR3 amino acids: CASRGGATNTGELFF. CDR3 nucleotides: TGTGCCAGCAGGGGCGGGGCTACGAACACCGGGGAGCTGTTTTTT.

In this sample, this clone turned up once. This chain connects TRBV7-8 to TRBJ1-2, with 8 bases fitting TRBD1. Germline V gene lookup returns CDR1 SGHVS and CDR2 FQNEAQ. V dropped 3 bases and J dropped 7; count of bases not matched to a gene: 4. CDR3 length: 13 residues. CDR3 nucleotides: TGTGCCAGCAGCTTCCAGGGGGCGGTTGGCTACACCTTC. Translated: CASSFQGAVGYTF. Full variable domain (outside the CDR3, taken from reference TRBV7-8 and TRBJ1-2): GAGVSQSPRYKVAKRGQDVALRCDPISGHVSLFWYQQALGQGPEFLTYFQNEAQLDKSGLPSDRFFAERPEGSVSTLKIQRTQQEDSAVYLCASSFQGAVGYTFGSGTRLTVV.

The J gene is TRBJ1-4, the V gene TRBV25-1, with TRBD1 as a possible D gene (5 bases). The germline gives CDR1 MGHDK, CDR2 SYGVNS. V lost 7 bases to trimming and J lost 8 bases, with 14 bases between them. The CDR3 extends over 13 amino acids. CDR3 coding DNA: TGTGCCAGCACCGTTCCAGGGATAGAAAAACTGTTTTTT. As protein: CASTVPGIEKLFF.

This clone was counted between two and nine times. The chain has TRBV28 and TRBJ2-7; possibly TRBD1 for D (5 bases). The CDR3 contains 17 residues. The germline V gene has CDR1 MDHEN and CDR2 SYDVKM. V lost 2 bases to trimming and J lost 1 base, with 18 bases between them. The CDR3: CASSLRGSGLRSYEQYF. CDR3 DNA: TGTGCCAGCAGTTTAAGGGGCTCGGGCTTAAGGTCCTACGAGCAGTACTTC.

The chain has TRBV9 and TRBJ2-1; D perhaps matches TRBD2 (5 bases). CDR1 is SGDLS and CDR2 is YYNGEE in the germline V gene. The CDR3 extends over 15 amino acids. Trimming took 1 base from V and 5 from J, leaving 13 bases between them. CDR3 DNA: TGTGCCAGCAGCGTAATCAGCGGTAACAACAATGAGCAGTTCTTC. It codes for CASSVISGNNNEQFF.

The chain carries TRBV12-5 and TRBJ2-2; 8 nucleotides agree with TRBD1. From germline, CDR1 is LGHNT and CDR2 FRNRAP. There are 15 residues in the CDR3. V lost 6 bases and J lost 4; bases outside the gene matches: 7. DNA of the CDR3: TGTGCTAGTGGGACAGACAGGGGCCCCACCGGGGAGCTGTTTTTT. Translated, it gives CASGTDRGPTGELFF.